This T cell receptor (beta chain) originates from a study of identical twins. Healthy Caucasian individuals made up all the donors. In this sample, this clonotype turned up many times. V gave up 3 bases and J gave up 0 bases; unmatched junction bases: 1. This CDR3 is 17 amino acids long. Germline V gene sequence: CDR1 PRHDT, CDR2 FYEKMQ (reference sequence). TCRdb re-derived calls from the 5' RACE reads in MiXCR, one entry per CDR3 protein. The sample holds under 1 million distinct CDR3 sequences, over 9% seen once. The same sample was also studied in work on yellow fever vaccine responses in identical twins.

The material sequenced was PBMCs. The rearrangement links TRBV13 to TRBJ2-2; TRBD2 matches 13 bases. This clonotype was sampled from a woman aged 18-29 years in good health. This chain's CDR3 is CASSLGTSGTNTGELFF. The CDR3 DNA reads TGTGCCAGCAGCTTGGGGACTAGCGGGACGAACACCGGGGAGCTGTTTTTT.